The T cell receptor beta chain described here comes from a study of cytotoxic CD8 clonotypes in ibrutinib-treated CLL. Overall study: In all, roughly 11 patients were relapsed/refractory, about 15 were treatment-naive and 17 were IGHV unmutated. Mean values per sample were around 270,000 productive templates and under 100,000 productive rearrangements.

Sequencing used immunoSEQ multiplex PCR; TCRdb keeps in-frame clones, though not all of them. The sample records 50,000 or so clones, roughly three fifths being singletons. Concerning this clone itself: The target antigen is unknown.

Germline V gene data show CDR1 as MNHNY and CDR2 as SVGAGI (reference sequence). The CDR3 covers 11 residues. The germline V and J ends were trimmed by 3 bases and 7 bases, with 6 bases remaining between them. Findings of the study overall: Baseline clonality, above age-matched healthy donor levels, tracked circulating CD8+ T-cell counts. Baseline levels were approached again at progression, after clonality had risen at ibrutinib response.

Sequenced here: PBMCs, sampled after 24 months of ibrutinib treatment. This clonotype was sampled from a human donor with chronic lymphocytic leukemia. The V gene is TRBV6-6, the J gene TRBJ2-5; D ambiguous. CDR3 in DNA: TGTGCCAGCAGTTATACTGGGACCCAGTACTTC. This sequence encodes CASSYTGTQYF.